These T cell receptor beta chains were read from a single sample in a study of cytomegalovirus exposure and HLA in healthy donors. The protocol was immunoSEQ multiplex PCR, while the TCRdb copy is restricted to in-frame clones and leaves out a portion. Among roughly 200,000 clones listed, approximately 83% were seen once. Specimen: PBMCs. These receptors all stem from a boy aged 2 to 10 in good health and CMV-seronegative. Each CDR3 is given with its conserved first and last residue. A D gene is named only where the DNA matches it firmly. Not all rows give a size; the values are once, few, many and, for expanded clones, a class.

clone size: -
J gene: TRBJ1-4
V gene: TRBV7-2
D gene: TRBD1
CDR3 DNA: TGTGCCAGCAGCCCCACAGGGGGGGTTGATGAAAAACTGTTTTTT
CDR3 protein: CASSPTGGVDEKLFF

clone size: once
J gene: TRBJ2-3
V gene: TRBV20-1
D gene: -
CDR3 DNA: TGCAGTGCTAGTTTTAGAGATACGCAGTATTTT
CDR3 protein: CSASFRDTQYF

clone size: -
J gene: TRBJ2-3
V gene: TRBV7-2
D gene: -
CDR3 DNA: TGTGCCAGCAGCCCAGCCGGGGGTTCAGATACGCAGTATTTT
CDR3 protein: CASSPAGGSDTQYF

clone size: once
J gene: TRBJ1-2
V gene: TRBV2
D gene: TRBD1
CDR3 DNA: TGTGCCAGCACGGGAGACAGGGAGCCTAACTATGGCTACACCTTC
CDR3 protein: CASTGDREPNYGYTF

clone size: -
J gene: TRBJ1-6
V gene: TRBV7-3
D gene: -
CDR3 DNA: TGTGCCAGCAGCTTAAATTCGAGGGCAGCAGATAATTCACCCCTCCACTTT
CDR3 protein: CASSLNSRAADNSPLHF

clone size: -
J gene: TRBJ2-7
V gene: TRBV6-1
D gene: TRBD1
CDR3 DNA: TGTGCCAGCAGTGCCTACAGGGGCGAGCAGTACTTC
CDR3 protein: CASSAYRGEQYF

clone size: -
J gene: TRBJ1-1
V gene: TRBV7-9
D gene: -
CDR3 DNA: TGTGCCAGCAGCTTAGAAGTGGGGGGGACTGAAGCTTTCTTT
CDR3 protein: CASSLEVGGTEAFF

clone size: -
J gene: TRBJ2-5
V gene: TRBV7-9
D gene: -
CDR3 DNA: TGTTCCAGCAGCTTAGCTTTAGAGGAGACCCAGTACTTC
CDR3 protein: CSSSLALEETQYF

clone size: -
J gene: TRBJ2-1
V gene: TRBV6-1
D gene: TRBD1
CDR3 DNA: TGTGCCAGCAGCCTCCCCGACAGGGGATATGAGCAGTTCTTC
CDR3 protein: CASSLPDRGYEQFF

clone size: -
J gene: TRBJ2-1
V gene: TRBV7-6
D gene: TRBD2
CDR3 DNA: TGTGCCAGCAGCCCCCGCCAGCGGGAGGCAGGCAATGAGCAGTTCTTC
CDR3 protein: CASSPRQREAGNEQFF

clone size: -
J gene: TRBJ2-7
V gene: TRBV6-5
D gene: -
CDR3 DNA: TGTGCCAGCAGTTCCGGGATCTACGAGCAGTACTTC
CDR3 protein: CASSSGIYEQYF

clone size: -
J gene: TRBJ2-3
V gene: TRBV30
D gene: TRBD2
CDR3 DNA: TGTGCCTGGGGGAGAACTAGCGGGAGGTCAGATACGCAGTATTTT
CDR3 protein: CAWGRTSGRSDTQYF

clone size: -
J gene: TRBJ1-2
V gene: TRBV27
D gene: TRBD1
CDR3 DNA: TGTGCCAGCAGTCACCAGACAGGGGACTATGGCTACACCTTC
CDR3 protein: CASSHQTGDYGYTF

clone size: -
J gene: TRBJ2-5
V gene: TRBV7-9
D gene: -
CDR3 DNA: TGTGCCCTAGGGGGGGGTCAAGAGACCCAGTACTTC
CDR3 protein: CALGGGQETQYF

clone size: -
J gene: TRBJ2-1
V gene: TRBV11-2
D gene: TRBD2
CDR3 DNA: TGTGCCAGCAGCTTAGATCCCGCGGGAGCATGGAATGAGCAGTTCTTC
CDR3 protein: CASSLDPAGAWNEQFF

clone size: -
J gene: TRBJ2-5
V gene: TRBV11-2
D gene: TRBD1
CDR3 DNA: TGTGCCAGCAGCTACTCCGGGACAGGACAAGAGACCCAGTACTTC
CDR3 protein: CASSYSGTGQETQYF

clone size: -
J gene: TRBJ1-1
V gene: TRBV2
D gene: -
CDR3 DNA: TGTGCCAGCAGTGGCGAGGCAGGGGTCGGCACTGAAGCTTTCTTT
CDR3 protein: CASSGEAGVGTEAFF

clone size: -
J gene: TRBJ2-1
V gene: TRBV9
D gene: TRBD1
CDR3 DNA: TGTGCCAGCAGCTTACAGCCGGGACAGGGGGCGGTTGAGCAGTTCTTC
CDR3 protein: CASSLQPGQGAVEQFF

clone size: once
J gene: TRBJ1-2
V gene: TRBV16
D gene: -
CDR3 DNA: TGTGCCAGCAGCCAATCGCCGGACAGTAACTATGGCTACACCTTC
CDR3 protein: CASSQSPDSNYGYTF

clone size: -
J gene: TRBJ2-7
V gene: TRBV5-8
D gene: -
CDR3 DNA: TGTGCCAGCAGCTTTGACAGCAGCCTATCCTACGAGCAGTACTTC
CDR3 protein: CASSFDSSLSYEQYF

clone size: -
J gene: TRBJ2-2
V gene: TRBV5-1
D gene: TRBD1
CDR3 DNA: TGCGCCAGCAGCTGGACAGGGGACACCGGGGAGCTGTTTTTT
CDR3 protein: CASSWTGDTGELFF

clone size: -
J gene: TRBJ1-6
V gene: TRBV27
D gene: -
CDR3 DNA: TGTGCCAGCAGTCAGGCCAGGGGTTCACCCCTCCACTTT
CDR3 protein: CASSQARGSPLHF

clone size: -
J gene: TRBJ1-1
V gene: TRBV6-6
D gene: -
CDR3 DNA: TGTGCCAGCAATCCTCTACAGGGGAACACTGAAGCTTTCTTT
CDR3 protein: CASNPLQGNTEAFF

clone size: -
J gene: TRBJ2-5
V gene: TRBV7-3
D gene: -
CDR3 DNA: TGTGCCAGCAGCTTAACGGGCCAGGGAATGGAGACCCAGTACTTC
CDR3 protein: CASSLTGQGMETQYF

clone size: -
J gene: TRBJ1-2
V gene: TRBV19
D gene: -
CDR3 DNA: TGTGCCAGTAAACGGTTCGGGGACTATGGCTACACCTTC
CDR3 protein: CASKRFGDYGYTF

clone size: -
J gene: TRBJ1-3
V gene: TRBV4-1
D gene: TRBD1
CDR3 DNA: TGCGCCAGCAGCCAAGTCTGGACAGGGCTGGACTCTGGAAACACCATATATTTT
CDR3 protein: CASSQVWTGLDSGNTIYF

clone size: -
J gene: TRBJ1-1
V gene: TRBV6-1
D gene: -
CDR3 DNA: TGTGCCAGCAGTGATGGGGATAGGACTTTGAACACTGAAGCTTTCTTT
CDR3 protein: CASSDGDRTLNTEAFF

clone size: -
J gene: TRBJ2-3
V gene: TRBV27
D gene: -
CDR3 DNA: TGTGCCAGCAGCCCCGGGACACTAGATACGCAGTATTTT
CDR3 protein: CASSPGTLDTQYF

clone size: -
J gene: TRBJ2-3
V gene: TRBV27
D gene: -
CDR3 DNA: TGTGCCAGCAGTTTAGTGCGGGGAGACGATACGCAGTATTTT
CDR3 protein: CASSLVRGDDTQYF

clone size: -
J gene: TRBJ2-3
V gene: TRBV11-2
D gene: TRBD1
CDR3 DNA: TGTGCCAGCAGCCCGGGACAGACTCTGACAGATACGCAGTATTTT
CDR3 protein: CASSPGQTLTDTQYF

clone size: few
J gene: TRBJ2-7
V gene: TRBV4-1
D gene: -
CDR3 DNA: TGCGCCAGCAGCCAAGAGAGCTCCTACGAGCAGTACTTC
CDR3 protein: CASSQESSYEQYF

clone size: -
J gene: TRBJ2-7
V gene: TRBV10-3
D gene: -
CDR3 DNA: TGTGCCATCAGTGAGACTGGAAGGTCAGGGCTCTCCTACGAGCAGTACTTC
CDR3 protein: CAISETGRSGLSYEQYF

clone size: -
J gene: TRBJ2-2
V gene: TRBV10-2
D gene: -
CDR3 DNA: TGCGCCAGCAGTGATCAGGTCGGCGTGTCAAACGGGGAGCTGTTTTTT
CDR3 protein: CASSDQVGVSNGELFF

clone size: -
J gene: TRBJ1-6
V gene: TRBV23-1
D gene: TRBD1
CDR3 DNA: TGCGCCAGCAGTCAATCCGCAAAGCTATCCGGGACAGGGGGATATAATTCACCCCTCCACTTT
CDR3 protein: CASSQSAKLSGTGGYNSPLHF

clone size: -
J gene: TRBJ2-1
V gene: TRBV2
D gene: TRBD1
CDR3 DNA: TGTGCCAGCAGTCCGGGACAGGGGTACAATGAGCAGTTCTTC
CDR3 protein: CASSPGQGYNEQFF

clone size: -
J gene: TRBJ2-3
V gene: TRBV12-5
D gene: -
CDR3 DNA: TGTGCTAGTGGTTTGGTACAGGTAACCAGCACAGATACGCAGTATTTT
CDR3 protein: CASGLVQVTSTDTQYF

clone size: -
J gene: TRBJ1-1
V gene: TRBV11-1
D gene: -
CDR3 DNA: TGTGCCAGCAGCCCGCGACGAGGGGAGGTCGTCGCTGAAGCTTTCTTT
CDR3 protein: CASSPRRGEVVAEAFF

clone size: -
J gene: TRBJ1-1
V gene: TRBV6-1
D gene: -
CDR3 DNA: TGTGCCAGCAGTCCAACCGGGTGGACTGAAGCTTTCTTT
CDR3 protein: CASSPTGWTEAFF

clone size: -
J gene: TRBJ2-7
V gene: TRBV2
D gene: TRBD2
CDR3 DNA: TGTGCCAGCAGTGAGGGAGCTAGCGGGAGACCCTATTTGGGCGAGCAGTACTTC
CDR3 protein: CASSEGASGRPYLGEQYF

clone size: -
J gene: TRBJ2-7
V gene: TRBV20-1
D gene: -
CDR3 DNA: TGCAGTGCCATACAGGCGTTGGAGCAGTACTTC
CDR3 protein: CSAIQALEQYF

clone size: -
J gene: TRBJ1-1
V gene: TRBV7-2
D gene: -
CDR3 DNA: TGTGCCAGCAGCTGGGGGGGGACTGAAGCTTTCTTT
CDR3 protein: CASSWGGTEAFF

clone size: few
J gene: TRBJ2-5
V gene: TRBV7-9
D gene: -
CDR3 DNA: -
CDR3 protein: CSSVGGQGFLETQYF

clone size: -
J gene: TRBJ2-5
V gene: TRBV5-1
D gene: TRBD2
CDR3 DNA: TGCGCCAGCAGCTTGAGCATAGCGGGGGGACCTCAAGAGACCCAGTACTTC
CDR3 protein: CASSLSIAGGPQETQYF

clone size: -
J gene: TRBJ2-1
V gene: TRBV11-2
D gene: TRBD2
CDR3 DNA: TGTGCCAGCAGCCCCATAGCGGGACGCTCCTACAATGAGCAGTTCTTC
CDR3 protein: CASSPIAGRSYNEQFF

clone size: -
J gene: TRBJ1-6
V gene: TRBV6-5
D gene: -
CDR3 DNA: TGTGCCAGCAGATCAGACAGCCCCTATAATTCACCCCTCCACTTT
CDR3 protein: CASRSDSPYNSPLHF

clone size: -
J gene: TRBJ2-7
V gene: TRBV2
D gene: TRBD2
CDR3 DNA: TGTGCCAGCAGTGAGCAGCGGGGGGGCGGCTACGAGCAGTACTTC
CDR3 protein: CASSEQRGGGYEQYF

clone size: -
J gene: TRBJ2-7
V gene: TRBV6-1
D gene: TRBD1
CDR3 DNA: TGTGCCAGCATTCTGGACAGGGACCACGAGCAGTACTTC
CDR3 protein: CASILDRDHEQYF

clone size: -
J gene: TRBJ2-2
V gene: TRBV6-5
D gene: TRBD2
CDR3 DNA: TGTGCCAGCAGTCGACTAGCGGAGAACACCGGGGAGCTGTTTTTT
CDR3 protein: CASSRLAENTGELFF